One and the same sample provided the 31 T cell receptor beta chains below, sequenced in a study of cytomegalovirus exposure and HLA in healthy donors. PCR was performed using 60 Vbeta and 13 Jbeta primers. The method was immunoSEQ multiplex PCR; TCRdb's version includes in-frame clones alone and lacks a portion of them. The sample lists 80,000 to 90,000 clones, 75% occurring once. Sequenced sample: PBMCs. These receptors all stem from a middle-aged man in good health and CMV-seronegative.

The rearrangement uses TRBV10-2 and TRBJ2-1, with a weak D call TRBD2 (5 bases). The CDR3 is 15 amino acids. CDR1 is WSHSY and CDR2 is SAAADI in the germline V gene. Trimming cost V 4 bases and J 2 bases, with 12 bases left between them. The DNA of the CDR3 is TGCGCCAGCAGTGTCCCACTAGTTACCTACAATGAGCAGTTCTTC. This codes for CASSVPLVTYNEQFF.

This clone was seen only once. The chain uses TRBV6-1 and TRBJ1-2; 8 bases agree with TRBD1. CDR3 size: 15 residues. Per germline, CDR1 MNHNS and CDR2 SASEGT. With V trimmed by 2 bases and J by 8 bases, 10 bases remained unmatched. CDR3: CASSESPGQVRGYTF. The CDR3 DNA reads TGTGCCAGCAGTGAATCACCGGGACAGGTTCGCGGCTACACCTTC.

The chain combines TRBV14 with TRBJ1-1; TRBD1 agrees at 7 bases. This CDR3 is built from 15 residues. In germline, CDR1 is SGHDN, CDR2 FVKESK. With 5 bases clipped from V and 0 bases from J, the junction kept 6 bases outside the gene matches. The CDR3 DNA reads as TGTGCCAGCAGCGGGAGACAGGGCTTGAACACTGAAGCTTTCTTT. Translating gives CASSGRQGLNTEAFF. The variable domain in full, with the rest retrieved from reference TRBV14 and TRBJ1-1, is EAGVTQFPSHSVIEKGQTVTLRCDPISGHDNLYWYRRVMGKEIKFLLHFVKESKQDESGMPNNRFLAERTGGTYSTLKVQPAELEDSGVYFCASSGRQGLNTEAFFGQGTRLTVV.

The chain couples TRBV7-3 to TRBJ2-2, with 7 nucleotides matching TRBD2. V was pared by 5 bases and J by 2 bases, with 17 bases of the junction left unmatched. The germline V gene has CDR1 SGHTA and CDR2 FQGTGA. There are 19 residues in the CDR3. The DNA for the CDR3 is TGTGCCAGCAGCCCCCGGGTACTAGCGCCAACCGTTAACACCGGGGAGCTGTTTTTT. Protein sequence: CASSPRVLAPTVNTGELFF.

The rearrangement links TRBV5-1 to TRBJ1-1, with TRBD1 identical over 7 bases. Per the germline V gene, CDR1 is SGHRS and CDR2 is YFSETQ. The CDR3 is 13 amino acids. The trim removed 4 bases at V and 4 bases at J, leaving 4 bases unmatched. Here the CDR3 reads CASSLTGSTEAFF. Here the CDR3 DNA reads TGCGCCAGCAGCCTGACAGGGTCCACTGAAGCTTTCTTT.

V is TRBV21-1 and J is TRBJ1-1; whether TRBD1, the table's D call, matches the DNA was not checked. TRBV21-1 constitutes a pseudogene. The CDR3 consists of 15 residues. Here the CDR3 DNA reads TGTGCCAGCAGCAAAGGAGACAGGGTTTCATCTGAAGCTTTCTTT. Amino acids: CASSKGDRVSSEAFF.

The chain carries TRBV27 and TRBJ2-7; the match to TRBD1 covers 9 bases. CDR1 and CDR2 from the germline V gene are MNHEY and SMNVEV (reference sequence). The CDR3 runs to 16 residues. Germline trimming cut 0 bases from V and 4 bases from J; bases unmatched to any gene: 7. DNA for the CDR3: TGTGCCAGCAGTTTATCCCCGGGACAGGGAGGGTACGAGCAGTACTTC. This translates into CASSLSPGQGGYEQYF.

This chain connects TRBV30 to TRBJ2-3, with 15 positions matching TRBD2. The length of the CDR3 is 17 residues. Germline lookup yields CDR1 GTSNPN and CDR2 SVGIG (reference sequence). V dropped 3 bases and J dropped 5; count of bases not matched to a gene: 9. The CDR3: CAWSGGLAGGGIDTQYF. The CDR3 region has the DNA TGTGCCTGGAGCGGCGGACTAGCGGGAGGGGGAATAGATACGCAGTATTTT.

This chain connects TRBV30 to TRBJ2-3; 8 nucleotides line up with TRBD2. V lost 0 bases, J lost 3 bases, and 5 bases stayed unmatched. The CDR3 sequence is 15 residues long. Germline V gives CDR1 GTSNPN, CDR2 SVGIG (reference sequence). CDR3 sequence: CAWSVGASGTDTQYF. As DNA, the CDR3 is TGTGCCTGGAGTGTGGGGGCTAGCGGGACAGATACGCAGTATTTT.

V gene TRBV5-1 combines with J gene TRBJ1-4; 7 bases line up with TRBD1. Germline loops: CDR1 SGHRS, CDR2 YFSETQ. This CDR3 contains 17 residues. With 4 bases clipped from V and 0 bases from J, the junction kept 9 bases outside the gene matches. CDR3 sequence reads: CASSDGTAVATNEKLFF. In DNA form, the CDR3 reads TGCGCCAGCAGCGACGGGACAGCAGTTGCAACTAATGAAAAACTGTTTTTT.

The chain joins TRBV7-6 to TRBJ1-1; possibly TRBD1 for D (5 bases). The germline V gene encodes CDR1 SGHVS and CDR2 FNYEAQ. The CDR3 is made up of 13 amino acids. Trimming cost V 1 base and J 3 bases, with 6 bases left between them. Written as DNA, the CDR3 is TGTGCCAGCAGCTTAGAGGGGCACACTGAAGCTTTCTTT. Amino acid sequence: CASSLEGHTEAFF.

In this sample, this clone turned up once. The chain combines TRBV28 with TRBJ1-1; D is perhaps TRBD1 (5 bases). Trimming took off 5 bases at V and 5 bases at J, with 9 bases between the two ends. CDR3 length: 12 amino acids. Germline V gene lookup returns CDR1 MDHEN and CDR2 SYDVKM. CDR3 residues: CASSTGGTEAFF. As DNA, the CDR3 is TGTGCCAGCAGTACCGGGGGAACTGAAGCTTTCTTT.

This clone was seen more than once but under ten times. In DNA form, the CDR3 reads TGTGCCAGCAGCTTAGGCGGGATCGGAAACACCATATATTTT. Its protein is CASSLGGIGNTIYF. J is TRBJ1-3 and V is TRBV7-8; no definite D call. The V gene's germline CDR1 is SGHVS and CDR2 FQNEAQ. The CDR3 has 14 amino acids. V lost 1 base, J lost 4 bases, and 8 bases lay in between.

J is TRBJ1-5 and V is TRBV27; 7 bases map to TRBD1. The CDR3 covers 14 residues. Germline V gene data show CDR1 as MNHEY and CDR2 as SMNVEV (reference sequence). V lost 6 bases to trimming and J lost 4 bases; unmatched junction nucleotides: 6. CDR3 nucleotide sequence: TGTGCCAGCAGCGTCGACAGGGTTAATCAGCCCCAGCATTTT. It codes for CASSVDRVNQPQHF.

This chain links TRBV5-6 with TRBJ2-6, with D perhaps TRBD1 (6 bases). V lost 5 bases to trimming and J lost 4 bases, with 13 bases between them. In germline, CDR1 is SGHDT, CDR2 YYEEEE. The CDR3 is made up of 15 amino acids. The CDR3 DNA sequence: TGTGCCAGCAGGATACAGGGTCAAGGGGCCAACGTCCTGACTTTC. This sequence encodes CASRIQGQGANVLTF.

This clone came up a few times. The V gene is TRBV6-1, the J gene TRBJ1-4; no clear D. Per the germline V gene, CDR1 is MNHNS and CDR2 is SASEGT. The V and J ends lost 6 bases and 3 bases respectively, with 8 bases between them. The CDR3 sequence is 13 residues long. CDR3: CASRFVSNEKLFF. CDR3 nucleotides: TGTGCCAGCAGGTTCGTCTCTAATGAAAAACTGTTTTTT.

In this sample, this clone turned up once. The chain is built from TRBV29-1 and TRBJ2-5; 9 positions agree with TRBD1. The DNA end is a closer match to TRBJ2-7, so the J assignment may be wrong. The CDR3 has 14 residues. Germline V gene lookup returns CDR1 SQVTM and CDR2 ANQGSEA. The CDR3 here is CSVIHGGTGTEQYF. As DNA, the CDR3 is TGCAGCGTCATCCACGGAGGGACAGGGACCGAGCAGTACTTC.

This clone appeared a few times. The chain joins TRBV4-1 to TRBJ1-2; D not certain. The CDR3 sequence is 16 residues long. Germline V lookup: CDR1 MGHRA, CDR2 YSYEKL. V lost 0 bases and J 8 bases, leaving 19 bases between the germline ends. CDR3 sequence (DNA): TGCGCCAGCAGCCAAGAGTCGTGGCAGGACTCTGACGGCTACACCTTC. This gives the protein CASSQESWQDSDGYTF.

This chain links TRBV11-1 with TRBJ2-1; D perhaps matches TRBD2 (7 bases). The CDR3 consists of 15 residues. Germline-derived CDR1 and CDR2 are SGHAT and FQDESV (reference sequence). The V end was cut by 4 bases, the J end by 5 bases, with 15 bases between. Here the CDR3 reads CASSSFGGANNEQFF. CDR3 nucleotides: TGTGCCAGCAGCTCTTTTGGGGGGGCCAACAATGAGCAGTTCTTC.

The chain carries TRBV27 and TRBJ2-3; 12 bases align to TRBD2. V shed 7 bases, J shed 3 bases, and the junction held 14 bases outside the gene matches. The germline V gene has CDR1 MNHEY and CDR2 SMNVEV (reference sequence). The CDR3 runs 18 residues. CDR3 residues: CASIGETSGRLGTDTQYF. As DNA, the CDR3 is TGTGCCAGCATAGGGGAGACTAGCGGGAGACTCGGAACAGATACGCAGTATTTT.

This clone came up a few times. The chain links TRBV19 to TRBJ2-7, with TRBD2 identical over 10 bases. V shed 5 bases, J shed 6 bases, and the junction held 7 bases outside the gene matches. The germline V gene encodes CDR1 LNHDA and CDR2 SQIVND (reference sequence). The CDR3 sequence is 14 residues long. This CDR3 is CASSESGRAFEQYF. Here the CDR3 DNA reads TGTGCCAGTAGTGAAAGCGGGAGGGCCTTCGAGCAGTACTTC.

The chain recombines TRBV6-1 with TRBJ1-5; D may be TRBD1 (6 bases). The V gene's germline CDR1 is MNHNS and CDR2 SASEGT. The CDR3 is 15 residues long. The ends were cut back, 6 bases at V and 2 bases at J, with 14 bases in the middle. This chain's CDR3 is CASSEDSSGNQPQHF. The CDR3 coding sequence is TGTGCCAGCAGCGAGGACAGCTCAGGCAATCAGCCCCAGCATTTT.

The chain is built from TRBV5-5 and TRBJ1-5; 9 bases are shared with TRBD1. This CDR3 comprises 16 residues. Losses at the gene ends were 4 bases for V and 2 bases for J; bases not matched to a gene: 7. CDR1 SGHKS and CDR2 YYEKEE come from the germline V gene (reference sequence). The chain's CDR3 is CASSRTGVNGNQPQHF. CDR3 DNA: TGTGCCAGCAGCCGGACAGGGGTTAATGGCAATCAGCCCCAGCATTTT.

The rearrangement uses TRBV5-1 and TRBJ1-4, with D maybe TRBD1 (6 bases). In germline, CDR1 is SGHRS, CDR2 YFSETQ. V lost 3 bases and J lost 8, with 20 bases in between. The CDR3 spans 16 residues. The CDR3 DNA reads as TGCGCCAGCAGCTCCCGAATAACAGGGCGGACGGAAAAACTGTTTTTT. Translated: CASSSRITGRTEKLFF.

V is TRBV5-1 and J is TRBJ2-7, with D perhaps matching TRBD1 (6 bases). Germline V gives CDR1 SGHRS, CDR2 YFSETQ. Trimming took 4 bases from V and 2 from J, leaving 13 bases between them. The CDR3 is made up of 14 amino acids. For the CDR3, the DNA is TGCGCCAGCAGCCCCTCAGGGGAGACCTACGAGCAGTACTTC. It encodes CASSPSGETYEQYF. Looking up the rest from reference TRBV5-1 and TRBJ2-7 gives the full variable domain: KAGVTQTPRYLIKTRGQQVTLSCSPISGHRSVSWYQQTPGQGLQFLFEYFSETQRNKGNFPGRFSGRQFSNSRSEMNVSTLELGDSALYLCASSPSGETYEQYFGPGTRLTVT.

The V call is TRBV4-1, the J call TRBJ2-5, with 7 bases matching TRBD2. The J call may not be correct, given that the DNA end is closer to TRBJ2-7. Per germline, CDR1 MGHRA and CDR2 YSYEKL. The CDR3 runs to 15 residues. The CDR3 sequence: CASSQDLSGGNEQYF. The CDR3 coding sequence is TGCGCCAGCAGCCAAGATTTATCCGGGGGGAACGAGCAGTACTTC.

The chain joins TRBV20-1 to TRBJ2-7; maybe TRBD2 (5 bases). Trimming removed 2 bases at V and 4 bases at J, with 6 bases between. The germline V gene has CDR1 DFQATT and CDR2 SNEGSKA (reference sequence). This CDR3 is 11 amino acids long. The CDR3 DNA is TGCAGTGCTAGACGGGATTACGAGCAGTACTTC. Encoded protein: CSARRDYEQYF.

Note on this clone: Lacking the conserved final phenylalanine or tryptophan, this CDR3 likely reflects a read error. The chain recombines TRBV2 with TRBJ1-1; D remains unclear. Trimming cost V 7 bases and J 3 bases, with 15 bases left between them. The V gene's germline CDR1 is SNHLY and CDR2 FYNNEI. CDR3 size: 14 residues. For the CDR3, the DNA is TGTGCCAGCACGGAGACTGTTGCGGACACTGAAGCTTTCTTG. Translation: CASTETVADTEAFL.

CDR3 DNA: TGTGCCAGCAGTTCCGCAGACAGCCGGAACACTGAAGCTTTCTTT. Protein sequence: CASSSADSRNTEAFF. The chain couples TRBV6-5 to TRBJ1-1; weak D call: TRBD1 (5 bases). Germline lookup yields CDR1 MNHEY and CDR2 SVGAGI. Between the trimmed V and J ends, which lost 4 bases and 1 base, there was a span of 13 bases. The CDR3 is 15 amino acids.

This clone was seen a few times. CDR3 coding DNA: TGTGCCAGCAGCTTGGGCAGTTACCCGGGAGGCTACACCTTC. Its translation: CASSLGSYPGGYTF. The chain carries TRBV5-6 and TRBJ1-2; unclear D gene. This CDR3 is built from 14 residues. The germline gives CDR1 SGHDT, CDR2 YYEEEE. Trimming cost V 0 bases and J 8 bases, with 14 bases left between them.

The rearrangement joins TRBV10-1 to TRBJ2-4; D perhaps matches TRBD2 (5 bases). The V gene lost 5 bases and the J gene lost 5 bases, with 13 bases spanning the gap. CDR1 and CDR2 (germline): WNHNN, SYGVQD (reference sequence). The CDR3 sequence is 14 residues long. The CDR3 DNA reads TGCGCCAGCAGTACGGCGGGTAATGAAAACATTCAGTACTTC. Translated, it gives CASSTAGNENIQYF.